One and the same sample provided the 26 T cell receptor beta chains below, sequenced in a study of CD4 T cells in relation to SARS-CoV-2 and coronaviruses. Sequenced by immunoSEQ multiplex PCR; TCRdb stores in-frame clones only, minus some. Among some 16,000 clones, roughly 80% were seen once, and the ten largest hold 25% to 35%. Before the COVID-19 pandemic, during about 2010-2018, CD4+ T cells were taken from unexposed donors. CD4+ T cells were isolated from the cells after around 9 days of culture. The antigens these receptors bind are not known. The sample comprised CD4+ T cells from PBMCs, cultured in vitro. These receptors all come from a human donor in good health.

V gene TRBV7-2 combines with J gene TRBJ1-2; TRBD1 matches at 7 bases. The CDR3 length is 14 residues. Trimming at V came to 5 bases and at J to 8 bases, leaving 11 bases not matched to a gene. Germline assignment: CDR1 SGHTA and CDR2 FQGNSA. The CDR3 region is CASSQGQSISGYTF. The CDR3, as DNA: TGTGCCAGCAGCCAGGGACAGTCAATATCGGGCTACACCTTC.

The genes are TRBV7-3 and TRBJ2-7; D gene uncertain. There are 13 residues in the CDR3. V was cut by 5 bases and J by 3 bases, with 11 bases left in between. Germline-derived CDR1 and CDR2 are SGHTA and FQGTGA. The CDR3 sequence: CASSPDGFYEQYF. CDR3 sequence (DNA): TGTGCCAGCAGCCCGGACGGGTTCTACGAGCAGTACTTC.

This clone has a handful of counts. V and J are TRBV6-2 or TRBV6-3 and TRBJ1-2; D uncertain. Germline V lookup: CDR1 MNHEY, CDR2 SVGEGT. Trimming cost V 5 bases and J 2 bases, with 6 bases left between them. This CDR3 contains 12 residues. This chain's CDR3 is CASSQQNYGYTF. CDR3 DNA: TGTGCCAGCAGTCAACAGAACTATGGCTACACCTTC.

The chain combines TRBV7-2 with TRBJ2-7; 13 bases line up with TRBD2. CDR3 length: 16 residues. V dropped 0 bases and J dropped 4; count of bases not matched to a gene: 3. Per germline, CDR1 SGHTA and CDR2 FQGNSA. In DNA, the CDR3 is TGTGCCAGCAGCTTAGCGGGGACTAGCGGGACTTACGAGCAGTACTTC. Its translation: CASSLAGTSGTYEQYF.

The chain carries TRBV7-2 and TRBJ2-5; D might be TRBD2 (5 bases). CDR3 length: 13 amino acids. Germline-derived CDR1 and CDR2 are SGHTA and FQGNSA. Trimming removed 7 bases from V and 3 bases from J, with 12 bases in between. The CDR3 region has the DNA TGTGCCAGCACCCGCGGGCCCGAAGAGACCCAGTACTTC. Protein product: CASTRGPEETQYF.

This clone occurred a few times. V and J are TRBV27 and TRBJ2-1; no definite D call. The CDR3 is made up of 16 amino acids. V was trimmed by 7 bases and J by 0 bases, leaving 16 bases between them. CDR1 and CDR2 from the germline V gene are MNHEY and SMNVEV (reference sequence). This CDR3 reads CASIPLAESSYNEQFF. Here the CDR3 DNA reads TGTGCCAGCATCCCGCTGGCGGAAAGCTCCTACAATGAGCAGTTCTTC.

V is TRBV28 and J is TRBJ2-7; D gene uncertain. Trimming took off 4 bases at V and 1 base at J, with 17 bases between the two ends. The V gene's germline CDR1 is MDHEN and CDR2 SYDVKM. This CDR3 is 16 amino acids long. The chain's CDR3 is CASSSPSLPTSYEQYF. The CDR3 DNA reads TGTGCCAGCAGTTCCCCAAGTTTGCCAACTTCCTACGAGCAGTACTTC.

The chain couples TRBV7-2 to TRBJ1-1; 7 bases map to TRBD1. The V segment lost 2 bases and the J segment 6 bases; nucleotides outside the gene matches: 6. The CDR3 has 14 amino acids. Looked up from germline, CDR1 is SGHTA and CDR2 is FQGNSA. CDR3: CASSLQGGRSEAFF. CDR3 nucleotides: TGTGCCAGCAGCTTACAGGGGGGGAGATCTGAAGCTTTCTTT.

The chain has TRBV2 and TRBJ1-2; no clear D. Trimming took off 0 bases at V and 8 bases at J, with 7 bases between the two ends. Germline CDR1 is SNHLY and CDR2 is FYNNEI. There are 12 residues in the CDR3. DNA of the CDR3: TGTGCCAGCAGTGAAGCCGCCCTGGGCTACACCTTC. This sequence encodes CASSEAALGYTF.

This clone has only a few counts. This chain connects TRBV11-2 to TRBJ1-2, with D unresolved. CDR3 length: 15 residues. Germline CDR1 SGHAT, CDR2 FQNNGV. Trimming removed 5 bases at V and 8 bases at J, with 21 bases between. CDR3 sequence (DNA): TGTGCCAGCAGCCCTCAACAGTCGGTGACAATGGGCTACACCTTC. Translation gives CASSPQQSVTMGYTF.

This chain links TRBV2 with TRBJ2-7; TRBD2 matches 7 bases. Germline values: CDR1 SNHLY, CDR2 FYNNEI. The CDR3 has 13 residues. The trim removed 6 bases at V and 3 bases at J, leaving 5 bases unmatched. CDR3 nucleotides: TGTGCCAGCAGGGGGGGGTTTGGCTACGAGCAGTACTTC. The encoded protein is CASRGGFGYEQYF.

This sequence joins TRBV3-1 (or the pseudogene TRBV3-2) and TRBJ1-5; D is unresolved. V lost 4 bases and J lost 0, with 4 bases in between. The CDR3 covers 13 residues. Germline CDR1 is LGHDT and CDR2 is YNNKEL (reference sequence). This chain's CDR3 is CASSPSSNQPQHF. DNA for the CDR3: TGTGCCAGCAGCCCCAGTAGCAATCAGCCCCAGCATTTT.

V usage is TRBV7-9 and J usage is TRBJ2-1, with D possibly TRBD2 on 6 matching bases. Trimming left V 5 bases short and J 0 bases short, with 14 bases between. The CDR3 totals 16 residues. Germline V gene sequence: CDR1 SEHNR, CDR2 FQNEAQ (reference sequence). The CDR3 bases are TGTGCCAGCAGCACGACTAGTGGGGCCTCCTACAATGAGCAGTTCTTC. Its protein is CASSTTSGASYNEQFF.

This clone was counted only a few times. The chain combines TRBV6-2 or TRBV6-3 with TRBJ1-2; D unresolved. The germline CDR1 and CDR2 sequences are MNHEY and SVGEGT. Trimming took off 2 bases at V and 4 bases at J, with 5 bases between the two ends. The CDR3 contains 12 residues. CDR3 amino acids: CASSYILYGYTF. The CDR3, as DNA: TGTGCCAGCAGTTACATCCTCTATGGCTACACCTTC.

V is TRBV28 and J is TRBJ2-6, with D tentatively TRBD1 or TRBD2 (5 bases each). This CDR3 is built from 15 residues. Germline CDR1 MDHEN, CDR2 SYDVKM. Trimming took off 8 bases at V and 0 bases at J, with 11 bases between the two ends. Written as DNA, the CDR3 is TGTGCCAGCTTGGATGGGGGCTCTGGGGCCAACGTCCTGACTTTC. Its translation is CASLDGGSGANVLTF.

V gene TRBV2 combines with J gene TRBJ2-2; 11 bases line up with TRBD1. Germline values: CDR1 SNHLY, CDR2 FYNNEI. This CDR3 has 13 amino acids. The CDR3 spells CGADRGRTGELFF. The CDR3 nucleotides read TGTGGAGCGGACAGGGGGCGAACCGGGGAGCTGTTTTTT. The whole variable domain, remainder taken from reference TRBV2 and TRBJ2-2, is EPEVTQTPSHQVTQMGQEVILRCVPISNHLYFYWYRQILGQKVEFLVSFYNNEISEKSEIFDDQFSVERPDGSNFTLKIRSTKLEDSAMYFCGADRGRTGELFFGEGSRLTVL.

The rearrangement uses TRBV5-1 and TRBJ2-1, with 10 bases identical to TRBD1. The germline gives CDR1 SGHRS, CDR2 YFSETQ. V lost 0 bases to trimming and J lost 7 bases; unmatched junction nucleotides: 7. CDR3 length equals 16 residues. DNA for the CDR3: TGCGCCAGCAGCTTGGTGGGGTGGACAGGGGGGAATGAGCAGTTCTTC. Translated: CASSLVGWTGGNEQFF. The whole variable domain, filled in from reference TRBV5-1 and TRBJ2-1, reads KAGVTQTPRYLIKTRGQQVTLSCSPISGHRSVSWYQQTPGQGLQFLFEYFSETQRNKGNFPGRFSGRQFSNSRSEMNVSTLELGDSALYLCASSLVGWTGGNEQFFGPGTRLTVL.

The J gene is TRBJ2-7, the V gene TRBV28, with D maybe TRBD2 (6 bases). Trimming cost V 3 bases and J 2 bases, with 11 bases left between them. The CDR3 consists of 14 residues. CDR1 and CDR2 from the germline V gene are MDHEN and SYDVKM. CDR3 coding DNA: TGTGCCAGCAGTTTGTCGGGGGTCGCCTACGAGCAGTACTTC. This gives the protein CASSLSGVAYEQYF.

The chain couples TRBV9 to TRBJ1-4; 9 bases align to TRBD1. The J segment lost 7 bases and the V segment lost 2 bases, leaving 6 bases of the junction unmatched. This CDR3 comprises 15 residues. Germline assignment: CDR1 SGDLS and CDR2 YYNGEE. The CDR3 nucleotides are TGTGCCAGCAGCGTGTTAGAGACAGGGGGTGAAAAACTGTTTTTT. Translation gives CASSVLETGGEKLFF.

This clone was observed a single time. V is TRBV6-5 and J is TRBJ1-3, with a weak D call TRBD1 (5 bases). The V gene lost 0 bases and the J gene lost 2 bases, with 11 bases spanning the gap. From germline, CDR1 is MNHEY and CDR2 SVGAGI. This CDR3 is built from 16 residues. The CDR3 protein is CASSYSTGDTGNTIYF. In nucleotides, the CDR3 is TGTGCCAGCAGTTACTCGACGGGGGATACTGGAAACACCATATATTTT.

The sample holds a few counts of this clone. The V and J genes are TRBV4-1 and TRBJ2-2, with D perhaps TRBD1 (5 bases). The CDR3 runs to 14 residues. Between the trimmed V and J ends, which lost 4 bases and 1 base, there was a span of 7 bases. CDR1 MGHRA and CDR2 YSYEKL come from the germline V gene. The CDR3 DNA reads TGCGCCAGCAGCCCCGGACAGAACACCGGGGAGCTGTTTTTT. This encodes CASSPGQNTGELFF.

This chain connects TRBV4-1 to TRBJ1-1; D possibly corresponds to TRBD1 (6 bases). V lost 6 bases, J lost 0 bases, and 17 bases lay in between. The CDR3 consists of 16 residues. Germline CDR1 is MGHRA and CDR2 is YSYEKL. The CDR3 nucleotides read TGCGCCAGCAGTCCAGGGGCACTTTCCATGAACACTGAAGCTTTCTTT. Its protein is CASSPGALSMNTEAFF.

This clone was recorded only once. The rearrangement uses TRBV5-1 and TRBJ2-5; 9 nucleotides match TRBD1. Germline V gene data show CDR1 as SGHRS and CDR2 as YFSETQ. The CDR3 is 15 residues long. The V gene end was trimmed by 3 bases and the J gene end by 4 bases; junction bases not matched to a gene: 7. CDR3 in DNA: TGCGCCAGCAGCTGGGGGACAGGGTTGTCAGAGACCCAGTACTTC. It yields the protein CASSWGTGLSETQYF.

The chain is built from TRBV9 and TRBJ1-3, with D uncertain. In germline, CDR1 is SGDLS, CDR2 YYNGEE. The CDR3 has 16 amino acids. Deletions cut 0 bases from V and 0 bases from J, with 10 bases between. Here the CDR3 reads CASSVGPVVSGNTIYF. The CDR3 DNA reads TGTGCCAGCAGCGTAGGCCCGGTAGTCTCTGGAAACACCATATATTTT.

The chain employs TRBV19 and TRBJ2-1; D not certain. Germline assignment: CDR1 LNHDA and CDR2 SQIVND (reference sequence). V was pared by 2 bases and J by 15 bases, with 17 bases between. The CDR3 is 13 amino acids. CDR3 coding DNA: TGTGCCAGTAGTATACAATCCGGCACACGGGTGTTCTTC. The encoded protein is CASSIQSGTRVFF.

The chain links TRBV6-1 to TRBJ2-1, with 9 positions matching TRBD2. Germline V gene sequence: CDR1 MNHNS, CDR2 SASEGT. Trimming removed 0 bases from V and 16 bases from J; junction bases left unmatched: 10. The CDR3 totals 14 residues. CDR3 loop: CASSEAQGTSQRFF. The CDR3 DNA is TGTGCCAGCAGTGAAGCGCAAGGGACTAGCCAAAGATTCTTC.